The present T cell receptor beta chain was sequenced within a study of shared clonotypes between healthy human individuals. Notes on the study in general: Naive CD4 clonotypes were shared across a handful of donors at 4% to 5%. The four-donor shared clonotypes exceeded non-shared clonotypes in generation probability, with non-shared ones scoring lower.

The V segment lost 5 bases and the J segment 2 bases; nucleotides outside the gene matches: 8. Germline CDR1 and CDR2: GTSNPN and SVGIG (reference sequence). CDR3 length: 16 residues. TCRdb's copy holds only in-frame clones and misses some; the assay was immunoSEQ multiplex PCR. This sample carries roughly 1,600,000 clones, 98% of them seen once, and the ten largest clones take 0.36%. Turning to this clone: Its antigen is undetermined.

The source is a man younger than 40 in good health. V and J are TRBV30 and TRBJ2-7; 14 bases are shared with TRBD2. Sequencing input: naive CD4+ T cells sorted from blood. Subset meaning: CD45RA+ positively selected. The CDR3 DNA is TGTGCCTGGGCCGGGACTAGCGGGAGACCCACCTACGAGCAGTACTTC. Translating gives CAWAGTSGRPTYEQYF.